This T cell receptor (beta chain) was profiled in a study of low-dose radiotherapy and immunotherapy resistance in tumors. Study-wide background: Cohort 2, a group dosed every two weeks at 1 Gy per fraction, received 13 Gy in total over 26 weeks. At a dose of 200 mg/m2, intravenous cyclophosphamide was given every two weeks, one day before radiation and immunotherapy.

Germline loops: CDR1 DFQATT, CDR2 SNEGSKA (reference sequence). V was trimmed by 6 bases and J by 2 bases, leaving 17 bases between them. CDR3 size: 15 residues. In this sample, this clonotype turned up many times. Time point of the sample: after trial treatment. Indicated treatment: LDRT plus nivolumab, ipilimumab, low-dose cyclophosphamide and aspirin (RACIN trial). With TRAV- and TRBV-specific primers, first-strand cDNA was made, covering the alpha and beta chains. Over 20 PCR cycles, TCRs were amplified from a constant-region primer and V-primer adapter. TCRdb reprocessed the reads with MiXCR, giving one entry per CDR3 protein. The sample has tens of thousands of distinct CDR3 sequences, around 17% seen once.

Sequencing was performed on PBMCs, taken after low-dose radiotherapy plus immunotherapy. The chain employs TRBV20-1 and TRBJ1-5, with D perhaps TRBD1 (5 bases). The TCR sequence derives from a male donor with prostate cancer. The CDR3 here is CSAPETGGGNQPQHF. In nucleotides, the CDR3 is TGCAGTGCCCCTGAAACGGGGGGGGGCAATCAGCCCCAGCATTTT.